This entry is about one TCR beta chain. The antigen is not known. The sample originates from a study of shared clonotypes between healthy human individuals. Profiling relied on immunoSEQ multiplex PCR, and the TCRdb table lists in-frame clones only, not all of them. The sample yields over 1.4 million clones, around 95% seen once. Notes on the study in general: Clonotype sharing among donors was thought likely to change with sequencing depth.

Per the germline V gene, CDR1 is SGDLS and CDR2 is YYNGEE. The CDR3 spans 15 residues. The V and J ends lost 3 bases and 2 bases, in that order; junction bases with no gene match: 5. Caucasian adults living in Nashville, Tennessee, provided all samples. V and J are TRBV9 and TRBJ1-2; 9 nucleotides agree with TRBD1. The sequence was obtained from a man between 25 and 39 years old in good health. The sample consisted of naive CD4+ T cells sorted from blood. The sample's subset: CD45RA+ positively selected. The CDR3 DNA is TGTGCCAGCAGCGCCCAGGGACAGGGAAACTATGGCTACACCTTC. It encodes CASSAQGQGNYGYTF.